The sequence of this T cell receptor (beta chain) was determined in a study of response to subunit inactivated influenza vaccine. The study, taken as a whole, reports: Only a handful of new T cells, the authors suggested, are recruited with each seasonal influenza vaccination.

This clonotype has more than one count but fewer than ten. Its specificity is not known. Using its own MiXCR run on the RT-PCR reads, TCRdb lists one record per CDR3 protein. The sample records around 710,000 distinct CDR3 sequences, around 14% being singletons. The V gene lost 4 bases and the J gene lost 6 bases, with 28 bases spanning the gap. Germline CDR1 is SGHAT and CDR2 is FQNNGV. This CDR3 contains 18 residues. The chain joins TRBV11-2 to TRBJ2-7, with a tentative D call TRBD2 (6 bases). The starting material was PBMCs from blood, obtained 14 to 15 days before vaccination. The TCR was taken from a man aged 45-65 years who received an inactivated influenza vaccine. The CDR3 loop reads CASSSLLARWDFDGEQYF. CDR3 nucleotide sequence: TGTGCCAGCAGCTCACTACTCGCGCGTTGGGACTTCGATGGCGAGCAGTACTTC.